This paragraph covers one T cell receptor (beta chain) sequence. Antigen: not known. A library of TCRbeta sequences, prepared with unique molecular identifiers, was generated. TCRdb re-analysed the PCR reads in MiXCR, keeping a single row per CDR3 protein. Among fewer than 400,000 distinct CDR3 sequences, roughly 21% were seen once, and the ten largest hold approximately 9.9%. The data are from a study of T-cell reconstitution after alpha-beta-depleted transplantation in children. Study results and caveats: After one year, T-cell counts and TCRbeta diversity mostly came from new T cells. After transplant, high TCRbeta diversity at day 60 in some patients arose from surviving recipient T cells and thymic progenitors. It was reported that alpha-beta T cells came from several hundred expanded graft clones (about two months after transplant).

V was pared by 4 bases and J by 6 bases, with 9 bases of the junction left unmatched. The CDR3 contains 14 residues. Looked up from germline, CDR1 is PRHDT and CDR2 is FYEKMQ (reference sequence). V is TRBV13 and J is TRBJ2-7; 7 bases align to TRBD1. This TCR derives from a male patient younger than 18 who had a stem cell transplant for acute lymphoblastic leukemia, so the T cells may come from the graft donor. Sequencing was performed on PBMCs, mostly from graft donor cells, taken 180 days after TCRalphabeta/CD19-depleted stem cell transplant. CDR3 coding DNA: TGTGCCAGCAGCTCCGGGACAGATGGGGGCGAGCAGTACTTC. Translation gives CASSSGTDGGEQYF.